The 6 T cell receptor beta chains listed next were all sequenced from one sample in a study of vaccination and CD4 T cells after COVID-19. Treatment noted: approximately 10-day PBMC culture with coronavirus spike peptide pools or control peptides (ViraFEST assay). The Oncomine TCR Beta short-read assay was applied to DNA of cultured CD4+ T cells. TCRdb reprocessed the PCR reads with MiXCR, giving one entry per CDR3 protein. The table includes 10,000 or so distinct CDR3 sequences, 26% detected once. These receptors lack a known antigen. The starting material was CD4+ T cells from blood, cultured in vitro, obtained before SARS-CoV-2 vaccination. These receptors were taken from a human donor who received a COVID-19 vaccine.

The chain has TRBV6-5 and TRBJ1-3; 9 nucleotides agree with TRBD1. CDR3 length equals 18 residues. CDR1 and CDR2 from the germline V gene are MNHEY and SVGAGI. V trimming: 6 bases; J trimming: 2 bases; junction bases outside the gene matches: 14. The CDR3 coding sequence is TGTGCCAGCAGCTACAATCCCTCGACAGGGGGTACTGGAAACACCATATATTTT. The encoded protein is CASSYNPSTGGTGNTIYF.

This clonotype was seen a handful of times. V and J are TRBV19 and TRBJ2-3; the D call may be TRBD1 or TRBD2 (5 bases each). This CDR3 comprises 15 residues. Germline V gene data show CDR1 as LNHDA and CDR2 as SQIVND (reference sequence). V lost 3 bases, J lost 1 base, and 11 bases lay in between. CDR3 DNA: TGTGCCAGTAGTATGTCCGGGGACCGCACAGATACGCAGTATTTT. Translation gives CASSMSGDRTDTQYF.

A few counts support this clonotype. This chain joins TRBV6-1 and TRBJ2-7; 8 bases line up with TRBD2. Germline-derived CDR1 and CDR2 are MNHNS and SASEGT. This CDR3 is 15 amino acids long. Trimming took 5 bases from V and 3 from J; bases not matched to a gene: 9. CDR3 in amino acids: CASSQRGGRSYEQYF. The CDR3 bases are TGTGCCAGCAGTCAACGCGGGGGGCGTAGCTACGAGCAGTACTTC.

This sequence joins TRBV11-2 and TRBJ2-7; the D gene is possibly TRBD2 (6 bases). This CDR3 has 14 residues. The V gene's germline CDR1 is SGHAT and CDR2 FQNNGV. V was shortened by 6 bases and J by 2 bases, with 14 bases between the two germline ends. The CDR3 is CASSPAGTPYEQYF. The CDR3 region has the DNA TGTGCCAGCAGTCCTGCCGGGACTCCCTACGAGCAGTACTTC.

The chain combines TRBV19 with TRBJ2-5; D unresolved. The CDR3 runs to 15 residues. Germline-derived CDR1 and CDR2 are LNHDA and SQIVND (reference sequence). The V gene lost 4 bases and the J gene lost 3 bases, with 15 bases spanning the gap. This chain's CDR3 is CASSTRWGGKETQYF. The CDR3 DNA is TGTGCCAGTAGTACACGATGGGGTGGTAAAGAGACCCAGTACTTC.

This clonotype occurred a few times. V gene TRBV2 combines with J gene TRBJ2-3; maybe TRBD1 (5 bases). The germline gives CDR1 SNHLY, CDR2 FYNNEI. The CDR3 consists of 15 residues. V shed 3 bases and J shed 0 bases, with 10 bases lying between them. CDR3 region: CASSDPGISTDTQYF. CDR3 nucleotide sequence: TGTGCCAGCAGTGATCCAGGGATTAGCACAGATACGCAGTATTTT.